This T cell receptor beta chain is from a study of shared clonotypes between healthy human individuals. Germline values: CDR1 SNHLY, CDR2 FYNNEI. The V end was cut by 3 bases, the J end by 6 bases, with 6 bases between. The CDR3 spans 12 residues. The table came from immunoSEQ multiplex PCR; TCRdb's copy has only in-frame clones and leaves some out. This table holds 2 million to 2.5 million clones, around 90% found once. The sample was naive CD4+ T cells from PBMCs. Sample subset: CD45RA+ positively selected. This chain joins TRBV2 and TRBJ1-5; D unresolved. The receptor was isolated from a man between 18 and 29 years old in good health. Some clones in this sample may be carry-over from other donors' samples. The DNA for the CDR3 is TGTGCCAGCAGTGAGACACGTCAGCCCCAGCATTTT. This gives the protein CASSETRQPQHF.